A selection of T cell receptor beta chains follows, all from one sample in a study of Ad26.COV2.S vaccination and SARS-CoV-2 variants. The repertoire was sequenced with immunoSEQ multiplex PCR; TCRdb's copy has only in-frame clones and lacks some. The sample holds hundreds of thousands of clones, around 89% seen once. Sequenced material: peripheral blood, taken in a trial of Ad26.COV2.S vaccine versus placebo. These TCRs come from a person between 18 and 65 years old who received the Ad26.COV2.S COVID-19 vaccine or a placebo. Each CDR3 is given with its conserved first and last residue. Each record gives: CDR3 DNA, CDR3 protein, J gene, V gene, clone size, D gene. D genes are given only for firm matches. A clone size is listed for some rows: how often the clone was seen (once, few, many), or a class if it is expanded.

CDR3 DNA: TGTGCTAGTGGTTTGTCCCACGGAGAAGCTTTCTTT; CDR3 protein: CASGLSHGEAFF; J gene: TRBJ1-1; V gene: TRBV12-5; clone size: few; D gene: NA
CDR3 DNA: TGTGCCAGCAGCGCCCAGGGCGGGACCGGGGAGCTGTTTTTT; CDR3 protein: CASSAQGGTGELFF; J gene: TRBJ2-2; V gene: TRBV9; clone size: NA; D gene: NA
CDR3 DNA: TGTGCCAGCAGACCCCGGACAGGGAGGGAAATATATAGCAATCAGCCCCAGCATTTT; CDR3 protein: CASRPRTGREIYSNQPQHF; J gene: TRBJ1-5; V gene: TRBV5-6; clone size: NA; D gene: TRBD1
CDR3 DNA: TGCGCCAGCAGTGAACCTAGCGGGACCTCCTACAATGAGCAGTTCTTC; CDR3 protein: CASSEPSGTSYNEQFF; J gene: TRBJ2-1; V gene: TRBV10-1; clone size: NA; D gene: TRBD2
CDR3 DNA: TGTGCCAGCAGCTCGGGGCAGGTAGAAGAGCAGTACTTC; CDR3 protein: CASSSGQVEEQYF; J gene: TRBJ2-7; V gene: TRBV13; clone size: NA; D gene: NA
CDR3 DNA: TGCGCCAGCAGTGAGTCGACACCGGCTCCTGAAAAACTGTTTTTT; CDR3 protein: CASSESTPAPEKLFF; J gene: TRBJ1-4; V gene: TRBV10-2; clone size: NA; D gene: NA
CDR3 DNA: TGTGCCAGCAGCCCTTTTCAGGGGGCGGGCTACGAGCAGTACTTC; CDR3 protein: CASSPFQGAGYEQYF; J gene: TRBJ2-7; V gene: TRBV7-8; clone size: NA; D gene: TRBD1
CDR3 DNA: TGTGCCAGTTCCGAGGGTGGCTCTGGGGCCAACGTCCTGACTTTC; CDR3 protein: CASSEGGSGANVLTF; J gene: TRBJ2-6; V gene: TRBV19; clone size: NA; D gene: NA
CDR3 DNA: TGTGCCAGCAGCTTCCCAGGGGTGGGGGAGAACACTGAAGCTTTCTTT; CDR3 protein: CASSFPGVGENTEAFF; J gene: TRBJ1-1; V gene: TRBV7-6; clone size: NA; D gene: NA
CDR3 DNA: TGCGCCAGCAGCCAGGGGACTAGCGGGGGGCCTCACAATGAGCAGTTCTTC; CDR3 protein: CASSQGTSGGPHNEQFF; J gene: TRBJ2-1; V gene: TRBV4-3; clone size: many; D gene: TRBD2
CDR3 DNA: TGTGCCAGCAGTTTAACAGGGGGCGTCTATGGCTACACCTTC; CDR3 protein: CASSLTGGVYGYTF; J gene: TRBJ1-2; V gene: TRBV27; clone size: NA; D gene: TRBD1
CDR3 DNA: TGTGCCTGCGGGACGCAGACCCGGAGGACTGAAGCTTTCTTT; CDR3 protein: CACGTQTRRTEAFF; J gene: TRBJ1-1; V gene: TRBV30; clone size: NA; D gene: NA
CDR3 DNA: TGTGCCAGCAGCACAAGCGGGAGAATTGATACGCAGTATTTT; CDR3 protein: CASSTSGRIDTQYF; J gene: TRBJ2-3; V gene: TRBV9; clone size: NA; D gene: TRBD2
CDR3 DNA: TGTGCCAGCTCACCACCAGGGTTCCCCACAGATACGCAGTATTTT; CDR3 protein: CASSPPGFPTDTQYF; J gene: TRBJ2-3; V gene: TRBV18; clone size: NA; D gene: NA
CDR3 DNA: TGTGCCATCAGTGAGTCACCAGGGAACACCGGGGAGCTGTTTTTT; CDR3 protein: CAISESPGNTGELFF; J gene: TRBJ2-2; V gene: TRBV10-3; clone size: NA; D gene: NA
CDR3 DNA: TGTGCCAGCAGCTCCAGCACCATATATTTT; CDR3 protein: CASSSSTIYF; J gene: TRBJ1-3; V gene: TRBV2; clone size: NA; D gene: NA
CDR3 DNA: TGTGCCAGCAGCGGGGGACAGGGGGTGGACATTCAGTACTTC; CDR3 protein: CASSGGQGVDIQYF; J gene: TRBJ2-4; V gene: TRBV5-8; clone size: NA; D gene: TRBD1
CDR3 DNA: TGTGCCAGCAGTTCGAGCAGGTCCTACAATGAGCAGTTCTTC; CDR3 protein: CASSSSRSYNEQFF; J gene: TRBJ2-1; V gene: TRBV27; clone size: NA; D gene: NA
CDR3 DNA: TGTGCCAGCAGCTTAGACGAGGCAGGGGCTTTTGGCTACACCTTC; CDR3 protein: CASSLDEAGAFGYTF; J gene: TRBJ1-2; V gene: TRBV7-2; clone size: NA; D gene: NA
CDR3 DNA: TGTGCCAGCAGCTTGGGAAACTACGAGCAGTACTTC; CDR3 protein: CASSLGNYEQYF; J gene: TRBJ2-7; V gene: TRBV11-2; clone size: NA; D gene: NA
CDR3 DNA: TGTGCCAGCAGCTCAAAGAGCTATGGCTACACCTTC; CDR3 protein: CASSSKSYGYTF; J gene: TRBJ1-2; V gene: TRBV5-6; clone size: NA; D gene: NA
CDR3 DNA: TGCAGCGGACAGACAGGGGTTGAAGAGACCCAGTACTTC; CDR3 protein: CSGQTGVEETQYF; J gene: TRBJ2-5; V gene: TRBV29-1; clone size: NA; D gene: TRBD1
CDR3 DNA: TGTGCCAGCAGCGCCCCCAATCGCATCTATGGCTACACCTTC; CDR3 protein: CASSAPNRIYGYTF; J gene: TRBJ1-2; V gene: TRBV7-2; clone size: NA; D gene: NA
CDR3 DNA: TGTGCCAGCAGCTCGCGGACAGGGGGCGAGGACATTCAGTACTTC; CDR3 protein: CASSSRTGGEDIQYF; J gene: TRBJ2-4; V gene: TRBV7-2; clone size: NA; D gene: TRBD1
CDR3 DNA: TGTGCCAGCAGAACGGGACGGAACACTGAAGCTTTCTTT; CDR3 protein: CASRTGRNTEAFF; J gene: TRBJ1-1; V gene: TRBV6-6; clone size: NA; D gene: NA
CDR3 DNA: TGTGCCAGCAGTTACTCCTGGGAGATGAACACTGAAGCTTTCTTT; CDR3 protein: CASSYSWEMNTEAFF; J gene: TRBJ1-1; V gene: TRBV6-5; clone size: once; D gene: NA
CDR3 DNA: TGTGCCAGCAGCCCGACTAGCGGGGGGGCCAAGCAGTTCTTC; CDR3 protein: CASSPTSGGAKQFF; J gene: TRBJ2-1; V gene: TRBV7-2; clone size: NA; D gene: TRBD2